This TCR beta chain was obtained from a study of cytomegalovirus exposure and HLA in healthy donors. 13 Jbeta primers and 60 Vbeta primers were used for the PCR. TCRdb's copy holds only in-frame clones and misses some; the assay was immunoSEQ multiplex PCR. The sample lists roughly 160,000 clones; just under 80% were seen once. Overall study results and limits: In a later analysis, across HLA loci, associated TCR counts were highest for DRB1, lowest for HLA-C.

The V gene end was trimmed by 1 base and the J gene end by 3 bases; junction bases not matched to a gene: 4. CDR3 length: 15 residues. Germline V gene data show CDR1 as SGHTS and CDR2 as YDEGEE. Details on this clone: Its antigen remains unknown.

The chain combines TRBV5-8 with TRBJ2-3, with TRBD2 matching 8 bases. Sequenced: PBMCs. The receptor was isolated from a woman aged 45-65 years in good health and CMV-seropositive. This CDR3 reads CASSLRPGGTDTQYF. CDR3 DNA: TGTGCCAGCAGCTTGCGACCGGGAGGGACAGATACGCAGTATTTT.